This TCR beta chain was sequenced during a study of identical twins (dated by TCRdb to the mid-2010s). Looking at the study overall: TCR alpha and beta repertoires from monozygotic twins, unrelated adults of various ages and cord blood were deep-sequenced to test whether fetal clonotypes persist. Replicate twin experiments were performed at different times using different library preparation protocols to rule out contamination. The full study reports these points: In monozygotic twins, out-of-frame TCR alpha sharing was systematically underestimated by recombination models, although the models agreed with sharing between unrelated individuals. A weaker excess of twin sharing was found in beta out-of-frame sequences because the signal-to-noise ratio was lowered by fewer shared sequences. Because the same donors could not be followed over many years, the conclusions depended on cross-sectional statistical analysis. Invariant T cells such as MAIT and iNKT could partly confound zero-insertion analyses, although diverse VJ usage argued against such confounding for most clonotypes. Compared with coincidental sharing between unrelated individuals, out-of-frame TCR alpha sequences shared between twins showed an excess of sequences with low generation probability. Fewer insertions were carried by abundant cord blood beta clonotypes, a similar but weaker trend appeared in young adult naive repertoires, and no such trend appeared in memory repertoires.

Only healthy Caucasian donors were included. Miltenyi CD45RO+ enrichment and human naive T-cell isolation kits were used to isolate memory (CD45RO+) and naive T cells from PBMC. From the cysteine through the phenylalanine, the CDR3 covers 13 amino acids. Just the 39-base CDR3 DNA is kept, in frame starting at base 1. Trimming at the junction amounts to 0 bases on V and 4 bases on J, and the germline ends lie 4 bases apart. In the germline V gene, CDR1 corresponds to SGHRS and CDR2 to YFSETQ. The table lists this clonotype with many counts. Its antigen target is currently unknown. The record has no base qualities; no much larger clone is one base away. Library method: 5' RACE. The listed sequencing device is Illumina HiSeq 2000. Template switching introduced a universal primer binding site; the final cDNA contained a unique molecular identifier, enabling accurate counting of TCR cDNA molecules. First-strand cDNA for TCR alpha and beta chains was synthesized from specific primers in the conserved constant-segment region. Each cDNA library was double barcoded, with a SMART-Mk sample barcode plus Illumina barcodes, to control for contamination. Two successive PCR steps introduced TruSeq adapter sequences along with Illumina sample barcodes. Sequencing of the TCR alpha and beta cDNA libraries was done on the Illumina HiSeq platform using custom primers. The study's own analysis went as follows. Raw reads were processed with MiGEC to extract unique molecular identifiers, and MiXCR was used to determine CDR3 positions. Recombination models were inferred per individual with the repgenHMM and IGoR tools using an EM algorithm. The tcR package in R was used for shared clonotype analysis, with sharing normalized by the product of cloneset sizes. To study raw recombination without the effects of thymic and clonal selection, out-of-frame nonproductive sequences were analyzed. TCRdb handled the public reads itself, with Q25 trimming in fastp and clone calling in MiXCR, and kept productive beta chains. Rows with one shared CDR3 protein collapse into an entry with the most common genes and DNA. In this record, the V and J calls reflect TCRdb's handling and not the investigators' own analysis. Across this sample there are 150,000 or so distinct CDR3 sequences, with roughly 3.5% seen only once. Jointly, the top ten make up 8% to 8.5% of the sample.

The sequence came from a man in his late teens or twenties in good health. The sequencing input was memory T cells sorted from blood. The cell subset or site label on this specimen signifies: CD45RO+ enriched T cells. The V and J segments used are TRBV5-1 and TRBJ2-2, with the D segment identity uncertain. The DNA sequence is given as TGCGCCAGCAGCTTGGCGGCCACCGGGGAGCTGTTTTTT. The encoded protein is CASSLAATGELFF.